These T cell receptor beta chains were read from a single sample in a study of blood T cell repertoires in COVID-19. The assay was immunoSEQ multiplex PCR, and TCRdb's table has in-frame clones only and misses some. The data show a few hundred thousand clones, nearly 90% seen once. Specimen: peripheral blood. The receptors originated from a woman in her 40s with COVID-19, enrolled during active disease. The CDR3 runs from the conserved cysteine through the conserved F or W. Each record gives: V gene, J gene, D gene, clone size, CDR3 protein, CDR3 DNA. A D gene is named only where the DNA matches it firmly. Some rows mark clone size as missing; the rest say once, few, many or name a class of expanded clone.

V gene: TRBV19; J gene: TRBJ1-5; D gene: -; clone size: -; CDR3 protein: CASSFGMDQPQHF; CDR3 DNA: TGTGCCAGTAGCTTCGGTATGGATCAGCCCCAGCATTTT
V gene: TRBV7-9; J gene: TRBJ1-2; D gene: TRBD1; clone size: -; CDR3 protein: CASSLGTGRGYTF; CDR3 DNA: TGTGCCAGCAGCTTGGGGACAGGGAGAGGCTACACCTTC
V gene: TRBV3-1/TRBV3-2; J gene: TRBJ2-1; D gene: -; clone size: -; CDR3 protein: CASSQDPTSYNEQFF; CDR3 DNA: TGTGCCAGCAGCCAAGACCCTACCTCCTACAATGAGCAGTTCTTC
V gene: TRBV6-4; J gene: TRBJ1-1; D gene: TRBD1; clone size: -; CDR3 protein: CASSAGTGLNTEAFF; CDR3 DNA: TGTGCCAGCAGTGCTGGGACAGGGCTGAACACTGAAGCTTTCTTT
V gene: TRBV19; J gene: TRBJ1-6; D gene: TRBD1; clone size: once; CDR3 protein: CASSNGQGGISPLHF; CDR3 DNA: TGTGCCAGTAGTAACGGACAGGGAGGGATTTCACCCCTCCACTTT
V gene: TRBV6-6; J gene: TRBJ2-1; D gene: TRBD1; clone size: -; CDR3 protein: CATGQGANEQFF; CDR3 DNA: TGTGCCACCGGACAGGGAGCCAATGAGCAGTTCTTC
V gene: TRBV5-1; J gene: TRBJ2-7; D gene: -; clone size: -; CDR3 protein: CASSFGEYEQYF; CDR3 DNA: TGCGCCAGCAGCTTCGGGGAGTACGAGCAGTACTTC
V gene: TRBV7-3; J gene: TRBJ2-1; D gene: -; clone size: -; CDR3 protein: CASSLTRLASGDEQFF; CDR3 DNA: TGTGCCAGCAGCTTAACGCGGTTAGCTTCAGGGGATGAGCAGTTCTTC
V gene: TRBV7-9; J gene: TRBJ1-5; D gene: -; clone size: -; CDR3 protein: CASSLVTDHQPQHF; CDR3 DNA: TGTGCCAGCAGCTTAGTTACAGACCATCAGCCCCAGCATTTT
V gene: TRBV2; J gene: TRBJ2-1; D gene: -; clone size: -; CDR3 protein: CASIPGTGLGSGSNEQFF; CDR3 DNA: TGTGCCAGCATTCCCGGGACAGGGCTTGGTAGCGGGAGCAATGAGCAGTTCTTC
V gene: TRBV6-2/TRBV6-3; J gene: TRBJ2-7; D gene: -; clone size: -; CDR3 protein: CASSRRGEGRAPREQYF; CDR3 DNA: TGTGCCAGCAGTCGGCGGGGTGAGGGCAGGGCGCCTCGGGAGCAGTACTTC
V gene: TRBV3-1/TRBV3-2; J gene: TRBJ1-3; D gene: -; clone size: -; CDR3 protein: CASSQFPGTDYGNTIYF; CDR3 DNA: TGTGCCAGCAGCCAATTCCCCGGGACGGACTATGGAAACACCATATATTTT
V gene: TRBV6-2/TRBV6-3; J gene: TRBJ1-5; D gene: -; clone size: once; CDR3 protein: CASSYSSHNQPQHF; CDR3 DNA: TGTGCCAGCAGTTACTCGTCACACAATCAGCCCCAGCATTTT
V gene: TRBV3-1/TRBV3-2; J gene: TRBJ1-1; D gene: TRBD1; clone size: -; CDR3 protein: CASSPRGSEAFF; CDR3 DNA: TGTGCCAGCAGCCCCAGGGGGAGTGAAGCTTTCTTT
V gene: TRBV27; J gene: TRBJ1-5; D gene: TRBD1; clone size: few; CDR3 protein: CASPCHQDRGTQPQHF; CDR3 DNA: TGTGCCAGCCCCTGCCACCAAGACAGGGGAACTCAGCCCCAGCATTTT
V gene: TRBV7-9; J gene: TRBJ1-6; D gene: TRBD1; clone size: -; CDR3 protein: CASRGDRASYNSPLHF; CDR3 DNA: TGTGCCAGCAGGGGGGACAGGGCCTCCTATAATTCACCCCTCCACTTT
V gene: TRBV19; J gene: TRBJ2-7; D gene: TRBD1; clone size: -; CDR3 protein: CASSIMGTGSYEQYF; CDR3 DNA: TGTGCCAGTAGTATCATGGGGACAGGATCCTACGAGCAGTACTTC
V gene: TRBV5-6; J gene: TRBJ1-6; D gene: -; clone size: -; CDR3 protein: CASSLARESYNSPLHF; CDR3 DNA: TGTGCCAGCAGCTTGGCCAGGGAATCCTATAATTCACCCCTCCACTTT
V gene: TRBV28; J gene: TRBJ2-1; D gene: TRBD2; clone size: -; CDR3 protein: CASSPPGVVFGGANEQFF; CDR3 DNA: TGTGCCAGCAGCCCCCCCGGAGTCGTCTTCGGGGGGGCCAATGAGCAGTTCTTC